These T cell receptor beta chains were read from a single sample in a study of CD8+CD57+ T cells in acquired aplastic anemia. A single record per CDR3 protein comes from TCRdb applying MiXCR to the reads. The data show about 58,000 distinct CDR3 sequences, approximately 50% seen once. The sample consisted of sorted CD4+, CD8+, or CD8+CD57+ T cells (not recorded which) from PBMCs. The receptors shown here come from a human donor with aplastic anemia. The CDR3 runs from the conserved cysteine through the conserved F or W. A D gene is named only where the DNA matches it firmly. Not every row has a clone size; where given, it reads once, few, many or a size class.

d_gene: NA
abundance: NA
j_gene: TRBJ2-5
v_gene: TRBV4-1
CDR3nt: TGCGCCAGCAGTAACCCAGAGACCCAGTACTTC
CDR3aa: CASSNPETQYF

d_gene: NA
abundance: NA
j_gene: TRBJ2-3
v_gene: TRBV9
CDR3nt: TGTGCCAGCAGCGTAGCTAGGACTGGGGCCGGTACGCAGTATTTT
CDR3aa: CASSVARTGAGTQYF

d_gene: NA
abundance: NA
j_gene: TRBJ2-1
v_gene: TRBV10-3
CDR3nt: TGTGCCATCAGTGAGTCGGTAATCGGTAGCAGTGCCTACAATGAGCAGTTCTTC
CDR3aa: CAISESVIGSSAYNEQFF

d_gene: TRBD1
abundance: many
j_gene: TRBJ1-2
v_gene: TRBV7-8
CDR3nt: TGTGCCAGCAGCGCGTTTAGGGACAGGGGAAACTTAAGCTATGGCTACACCTTC
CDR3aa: CASSAFRDRGNLSYGYTF

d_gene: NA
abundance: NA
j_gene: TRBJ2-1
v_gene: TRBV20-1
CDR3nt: TGCAGTGCTAGAGATCGTGGGAGCGGTGGGTACAATGAGCAGTTCTTC
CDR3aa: CSARDRGSGGYNEQFF

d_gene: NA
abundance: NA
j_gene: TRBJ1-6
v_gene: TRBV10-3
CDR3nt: TGTGCCATCAGTGGGGGGGGCCCCTCGCCCCTCCACTTT
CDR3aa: CAISGGGPSPLHF

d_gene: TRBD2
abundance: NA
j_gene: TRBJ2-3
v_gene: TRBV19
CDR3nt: TGCGCCAGTAGTATGCGGGAGGGACTAGCGCGCCGGAGCACAGATACGCAGTATTTT
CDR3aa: CASSMREGLARRSTDTQYF

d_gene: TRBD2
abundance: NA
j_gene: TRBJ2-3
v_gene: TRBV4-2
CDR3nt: TGTGCCAGCAGCCAAGACGGGCGGGGGGGCACAGATACGCAGTATTTT
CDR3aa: CASSQDGRGGTDTQYF

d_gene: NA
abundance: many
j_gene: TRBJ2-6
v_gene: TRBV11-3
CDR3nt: TGTGCCAGCAGCTCTCCAGGGAATGGGGCCAACGTCCTGACTTTC
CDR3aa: CASSSPGNGANVLTF

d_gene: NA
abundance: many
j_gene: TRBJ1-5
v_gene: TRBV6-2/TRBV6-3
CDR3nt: TGTGCCAGCAGCGGAAGGGGGTGGAGGCAGCCCCAGCATTTT
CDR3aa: CASSGRGWRQPQHF

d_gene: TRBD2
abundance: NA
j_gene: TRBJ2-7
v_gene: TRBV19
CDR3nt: TGTGCCAGTAGTAGACTAGCGGGGGGGCTGTACGAGCAGTACTTC
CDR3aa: CASSRLAGGLYEQYF

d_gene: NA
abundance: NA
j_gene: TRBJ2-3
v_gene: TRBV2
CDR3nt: TGTGCCAGCAGTTGGTTCCTATCCACAGATACGCAGTATTTT
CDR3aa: CASSWFLSTDTQYF

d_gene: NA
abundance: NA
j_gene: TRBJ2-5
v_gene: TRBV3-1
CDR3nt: TGTGCCAGCAGCCCCTCCATAGGGGTGGGGGAGAGGCAGTACTTC
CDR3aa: CASSPSIGVGERQYF

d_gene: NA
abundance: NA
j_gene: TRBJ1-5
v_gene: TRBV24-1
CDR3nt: TGTGCCACCAGTGATTTGAATCAGCCCCAGCATTTT
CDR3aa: CATSDLNQPQHF

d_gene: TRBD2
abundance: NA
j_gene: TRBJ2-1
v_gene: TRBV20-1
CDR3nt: TGCAGTGCTAGTCGGGGACTAGCGGGGTCTAATGAGCAGTTCTTC
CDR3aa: CSASRGLAGSNEQFF

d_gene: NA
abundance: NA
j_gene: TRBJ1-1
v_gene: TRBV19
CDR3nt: TGTGCCAGTAGTATTATCCAGGGTGAAGCTTTCTTT
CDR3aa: CASSIIQGEAFF

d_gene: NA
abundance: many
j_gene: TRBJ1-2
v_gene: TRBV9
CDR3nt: TGTGCCAGCATGGGAGCTCAGGGTGGCTACACCTTC
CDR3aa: CASMGAQGGYTF

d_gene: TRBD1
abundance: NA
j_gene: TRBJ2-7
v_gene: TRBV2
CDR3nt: TGTGCCAGCAGTGTTGACAGGGAGAACTACGAGCAGTACTTC
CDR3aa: CASSVDRENYEQYF

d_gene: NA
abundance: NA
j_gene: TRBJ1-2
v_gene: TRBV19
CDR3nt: TGTGCCAGTAGCGGGGGGGGCTCGGTTAGCTATGGCTACACCTTC
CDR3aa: CASSGGGSVSYGYTF

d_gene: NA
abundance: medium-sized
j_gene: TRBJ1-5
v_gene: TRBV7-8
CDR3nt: TGTGCCAGCAGCTTGAGCAGCAATCAGCCCCAGCATTTT
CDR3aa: CASSLSSNQPQHF

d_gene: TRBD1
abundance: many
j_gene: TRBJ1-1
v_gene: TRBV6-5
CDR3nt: TGTGCCAGCAGTTACCGCTCGGGACAGGCCCCTGAAGCTTTCTTT
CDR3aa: CASSYRSGQAPEAFF

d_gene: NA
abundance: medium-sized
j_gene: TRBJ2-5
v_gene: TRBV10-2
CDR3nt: TGCGCCAGCAGTGAGTCGTCATTTTCATCCCAAGAGACCCAGTACTTC
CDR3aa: CASSESSFSSQETQYF

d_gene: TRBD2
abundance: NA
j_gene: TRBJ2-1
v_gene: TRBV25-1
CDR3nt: TGTGCCAGCAGTGAATCTGTTGGAGGGCTAGCGGGAGGAGTTCGGTTCTTC
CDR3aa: CASSESVGGLAGGVRFF

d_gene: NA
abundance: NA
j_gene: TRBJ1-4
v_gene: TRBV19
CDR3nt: NA
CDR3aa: CASTSGQHEKLFF

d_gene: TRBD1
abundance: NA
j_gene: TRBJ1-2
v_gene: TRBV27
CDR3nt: TGTGCCAGCAGCCCTCGGACAGGGGGGTGGGGTGGCTACACCTTC
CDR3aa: CASSPRTGGWGGYTF

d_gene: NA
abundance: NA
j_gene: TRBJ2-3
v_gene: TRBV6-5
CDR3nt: TGTGCCAGCAGTTACTCCGCGGGGAGTACAAAGGATACGCAGTATTTT
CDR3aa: CASSYSAGSTKDTQYF

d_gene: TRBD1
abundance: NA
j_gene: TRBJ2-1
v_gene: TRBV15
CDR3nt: TGTGCCACCAGCAGAAAAGGGACAGCTTACAATGAGCAGTTCTTC
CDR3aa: CATSRKGTAYNEQFF

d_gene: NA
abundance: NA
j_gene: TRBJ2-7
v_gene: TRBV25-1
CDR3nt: TGTGCCAGCAGTGAATATATTGGTGTGGACCAGTACTTC
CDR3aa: CASSEYIGVDQYF

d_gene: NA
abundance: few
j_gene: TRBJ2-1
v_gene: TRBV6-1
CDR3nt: TGTGCCAGCAGGCTACGTGGGGGTGAGCAGTTCTTC
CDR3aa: CASRLRGGEQFF

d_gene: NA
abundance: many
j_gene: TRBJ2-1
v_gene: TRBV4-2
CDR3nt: TGTGCCAGCAGCCAAGATTTAGATTCCCTCAATGAGCAGTTCTTC
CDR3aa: CASSQDLDSLNEQFF

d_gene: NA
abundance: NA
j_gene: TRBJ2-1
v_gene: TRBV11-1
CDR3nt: TGTGCCAGCAGCTTAGGACAGGAACATGGGATAGAGCAGTTCTTC
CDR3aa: CASSLGQEHGIEQFF

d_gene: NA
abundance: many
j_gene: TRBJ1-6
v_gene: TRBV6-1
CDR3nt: TGTGCCAGCAGTCCAGGATCACCCCTCCACTTT
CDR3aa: CASSPGSPLHF

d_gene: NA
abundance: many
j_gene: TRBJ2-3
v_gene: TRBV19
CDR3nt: TGTGCCAGTAGTATAACGCCAGATACGCAGTATTTT
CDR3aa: CASSITPDTQYF

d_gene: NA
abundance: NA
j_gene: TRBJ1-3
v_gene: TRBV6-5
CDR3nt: TGTGCCAGCAGTTACTCCTTCAGACCCGCTGGAAACACCATATATTTT
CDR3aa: CASSYSFRPAGNTIYF

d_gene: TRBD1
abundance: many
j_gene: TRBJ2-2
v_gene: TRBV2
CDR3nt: TGTGCCAGCAGTGGTCTCCCAGGGGGCGCGCGCACCGGGGAGCTGTTTTTT
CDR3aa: CASSGLPGGARTGELFF

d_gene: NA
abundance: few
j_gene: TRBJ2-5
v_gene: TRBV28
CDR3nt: TGTGCCAGCAGTTGGATCGACTTGACCCGTAGGGAGACCCAGTACTTC
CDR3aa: CASSWIDLTRRETQYF

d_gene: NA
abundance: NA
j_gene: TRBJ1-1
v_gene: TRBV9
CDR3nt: TGTGCCAGCGGGGAAGGTGGCACTGAAGCTTTCTTT
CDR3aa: CASGEGGTEAFF

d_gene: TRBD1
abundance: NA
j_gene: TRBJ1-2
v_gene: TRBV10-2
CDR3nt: TGCGCCAGCAGACTAGGGGGCGGGGGCGGACAGGAACGCTATGGCTACACCTTC
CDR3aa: CASRLGGGGGQERYGYTF

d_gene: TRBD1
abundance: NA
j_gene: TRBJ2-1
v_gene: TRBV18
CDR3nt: TGTGCCAGCTCACCCCCCGGGACAGTCCTTTACAATGAGCAGTTCTTC
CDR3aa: CASSPPGTVLYNEQFF

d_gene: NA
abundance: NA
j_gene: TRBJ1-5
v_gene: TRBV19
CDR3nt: TGTGCCAGTAGACCCCAGGGGACTCAGCCCCAGCATTTT
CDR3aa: CASRPQGTQPQHF

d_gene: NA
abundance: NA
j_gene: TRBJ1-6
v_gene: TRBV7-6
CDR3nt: TGTGCCAGCAGGACGGTGGGTAGTCTCCTCCACTTT
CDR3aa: CASRTVGSLLHF